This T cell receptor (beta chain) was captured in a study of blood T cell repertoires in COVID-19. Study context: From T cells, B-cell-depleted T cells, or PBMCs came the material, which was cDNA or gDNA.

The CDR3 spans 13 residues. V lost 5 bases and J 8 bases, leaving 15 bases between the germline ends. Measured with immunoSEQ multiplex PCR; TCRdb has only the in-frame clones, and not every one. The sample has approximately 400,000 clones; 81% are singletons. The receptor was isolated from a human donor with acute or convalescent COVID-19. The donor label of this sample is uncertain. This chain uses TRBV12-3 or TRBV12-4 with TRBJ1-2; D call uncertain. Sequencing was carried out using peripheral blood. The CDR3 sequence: CASSPQNLRGYTF. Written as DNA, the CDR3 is TGTGCCAGCAGTCCACAGAACCTTAGAGGCTACACCTTC.